This entry describes one T cell receptor beta chain. Its antigen is not known. Germline trimming cut 5 bases from V and 2 bases from J; bases unmatched to any gene: 10. The CDR3 runs to 16 residues. The germline V gene encodes CDR1 SGHTA and CDR2 FQGNSA. The entry originates in a study of vaccination effects on CD4 cells after COVID-19. TCRdb's copy holds only in-frame clones and misses some; the assay was immunoSEQ multiplex PCR. The table includes approximately 87,000 clones, around 70% detected once. Viral peptide pools were used in the ViraFEST assay to expand antigen-specific CD4+ T cells, and sequencing came afterward. Subsequent to a culture period of about nine days, CD4+ T cells were isolated. Study-wide results and caveats: Small numbers of convalescent patients limited the study. It also lacked early post-infection timepoints.

Here the sequenced sample was CD4+ T cells from PBMCs cultured with HCoV-229E spike peptides, taken before COVID-19 vaccination. The clonotype was recovered from a human donor who received a COVID-19 vaccine. The chain combines TRBV7-2 with TRBJ2-3, with TRBD1 matching over 7 bases. CDR3 coding DNA: TGTGCCAGCAGCGTGACCGGGACAGCAGTCACAGATACGCAGTATTTT. As protein: CASSVTGTAVTDTQYF.